This entry lists 7 T cell receptor beta chains sequenced from one sample in a study of OX40 agonist ivuxolimab in advanced cancers. Profiling relied on immunoSEQ multiplex PCR, and the TCRdb table lists in-frame clones only, not all of them. The data show approximately 26,000 clones, roughly 85% seen once. The sequenced sample was CD4+ or CD8+ T cells sorted from blood, obtained in a trial of the OX40 agonist ivuxolimab. Receptor source: an adult with an advanced solid tumor such as melanoma, head and neck, liver or kidney cancer.

The rearrangement joins TRBV5-1 to TRBJ2-1; TRBD1 might be the D (6 bases). The CDR3 is made up of 17 amino acids. Germline V gene sequence: CDR1 SGHRS, CDR2 YFSETQ. V lost 6 bases, J lost 0 bases, and 19 bases lay in between. The CDR3: CASTQVVGATSYNEQFF. CDR3 in DNA: TGCGCCAGCACCCAGGTGGTGGGGGCTACCTCCTACAATGAGCAGTTCTTC.

This chain joins TRBV6-1 and TRBJ2-7; D might be TRBD2 (5 bases). This CDR3 has 13 residues. From germline, CDR1 is MNHNS and CDR2 SASEGT. Deletions cut 11 bases from V and 0 bases from J, with 14 bases between. CDR3 nucleotide sequence: TGTGCCTCTCGTAGAGGGAGCTCCTACGAGCAGTACTTC. This sequence encodes CASRRGSSYEQYF.

CDR3 amino acids: CASSLDPIWGADEQYF. In DNA form, the CDR3 reads TGTGCCAGCAGCTTAGATCCCATTTGGGGGGCCGACGAGCAGTACTTC. The rearrangement uses TRBV11-2 and TRBJ2-7, with D possibly being TRBD1 or TRBD2 (6 bases each). V lost 0 bases to trimming and J lost 5 bases, with 17 bases between them. The CDR3 is 16 residues long. Germline-derived CDR1 and CDR2 are SGHAT and FQNNGV.

The J gene is TRBJ2-7, the V gene TRBV5-4, with D perhaps TRBD2 (6 bases). Trimming cost V 4 bases and J 3 bases, with 17 bases left between them. Germline-derived CDR1 and CDR2 are SGHNT and YYREEE (reference sequence). The CDR3 spans 15 residues. The CDR3, as DNA: TGTGCCAGCAGCCCCCGGGGGAGTACAGACTACGAGCAGTACTTC. Its translation is CASSPRGSTDYEQYF.

This chain uses TRBV27 with TRBJ2-1, with D possibly matching TRBD2 (6 bases). Germline CDR1 reads MNHEY; CDR2 reads SMNVEV (reference sequence). Trimming cost V 8 bases and J 7 bases, with 27 bases left between them. The CDR3 extends over 17 amino acids. CDR3 sequence: CASQEGRYLLGMNEQFF. In nucleotides, the CDR3 is TGTGCCAGCCAGGAGGGTCGTTATCTGTTGGGAATGAATGAGCAGTTCTTC.

The rearrangement links TRBV7-9 to TRBJ1-2; no firm D call. The V end was cut by 3 bases, the J end by 2 bases, with 25 bases between. The CDR3 has 19 amino acids. Germline V CDR1 and CDR2: SEHNR, FQNEAQ (reference sequence). CDR3 sequence: CASSFPSRVPGAPNYGYTF. CDR3 DNA: TGTGCCAGCAGCTTTCCCAGCCGGGTGCCCGGCGCTCCAAACTATGGCTACACCTTC.

This chain links TRBV7-8 with TRBJ1-1, with D unresolved. The CDR3 is 13 residues long. CDR1 and CDR2 from the germline V gene are SGHVS and FQNEAQ. V gave up 1 base and J gave up 2 bases, with 5 bases separating them. DNA of the CDR3: TGTGCCAGCAGCTTAGTTGCTAACACTGAAGCTTTCTTT. This encodes CASSLVANTEAFF.